This T cell receptor (beta chain) was sequenced during a study of cytomegalovirus exposure and HLA in healthy donors. Study conclusions and caveats: Reportedly, HLA-A and HLA-B alleles of most subjects were accurately predicted from TCR beta. Overall, roughly 170 TCR beta chains were annotated as cytomegalovirus-associated.

The PCR made use of 60 Vbeta and 13 Jbeta primers. Clones were read by immunoSEQ multiplex PCR, and TCRdb kept only the in-frame ones, dropping some. The sample consists of 120,000 or so clones, roughly 17% of them appearing once. V was clipped by 0 bases and J by 7 bases, with 10 bases between them. CDR1 and CDR2 from the germline V gene are LGHNA and YNFKEQ. CDR3 size: 14 residues. Only a few counts were recorded for this clone. The antigen remains unidentified. The chain has TRBV4-2 and TRBJ2-1; maybe TRBD2 (6 bases). The sequence derives from a female donor in good health and CMV-seropositive. Sequenced sample: PBMCs. CDR3 protein: CASSQDGTANEQFF. The CDR3 bases are TGTGCCAGCAGCCAAGATGGGACTGCAAATGAGCAGTTCTTC.